The entry that follows covers one T cell receptor beta chain sequence. Its antigen remains unidentified. The V and J ends lost 7 bases and 4 bases respectively, with 11 bases between them. Germline-derived CDR1 and CDR2 are MNHEY and SVGAGI. This CDR3 has 12 residues. This sample is drawn from a study of T cell responses to AZD1222 COVID-19 vaccine. Sequencing used immunoSEQ multiplex PCR; TCRdb keeps in-frame clones, though not all of them. The table records 100,000 to 130,000 clones, 70% to 90% of them present only once. Study findings and constraints: Among those given AZD1222, only 6 or 7 were seropositive at baseline.

The sequence was collected from an adult in good health. The V call is TRBV6-5, the J call TRBJ2-7, with no clear D. The sample in question was peripheral blood, obtained on day 0 of AZD1222 vaccination. The CDR3 here is CASNRARYEQYF. CDR3 nucleotide sequence: TGTGCCAGCAACCGGGCTCGATACGAGCAGTACTTC.